One sample yielded the 20 T cell receptor beta chains listed below, sequenced in a study of cytomegalovirus exposure and HLA in healthy donors. Primers for the PCR totalled 60 Vbeta and 13 Jbeta. Using immunoSEQ multiplex PCR, the repertoire was profiled, and TCRdb retains in-frame clones only, with some absent. Of 90,000 to 140,000 clones detected, 75% to 85% appear once; the ten largest clones hold around 2.1%. Sequenced: PBMCs. The receptors shown here come from a man younger than 45 in good health and CMV-seronegative.

For the CDR3, the DNA is TGTGCCAGCAGGGGACTAGCGGGAGCCGAGACCCAGTACTTC. This encodes CASRGLAGAETQYF. The chain links TRBV6-5 to TRBJ2-5, with TRBD2 matching 14 bases. From germline, CDR1 is MNHEY and CDR2 SVGAGI. J gave up 5 bases and V 6 bases, and 2 bases lay outside the gene matches. The CDR3 is made up of 14 amino acids.

This chain uses TRBV10-3 with TRBJ2-6; 9 nucleotides align to TRBD1. The CDR3 extends over 19 amino acids. Germline V gene lookup returns CDR1 ENHRY and CDR2 SYGVKD. J lost 3 bases, V lost 3 bases, and 12 bases had no gene match. CDR3 in amino acids: CAISEIGTGYLSGANVLTF. As DNA, the CDR3 is TGTGCCATCAGTGAAATAGGGACAGGGTATCTCAGTGGGGCCAACGTCCTGACTTTC.

This clone has a single count. The chain recombines TRBV7-9 with TRBJ2-1, with TRBD2 as a possible D gene (6 bases). The CDR3 runs 15 residues. Looked up from germline, CDR1 is SEHNR and CDR2 is FQNEAQ (reference sequence). Trimming stripped 8 bases from V and 1 base from J, with 15 bases between. The CDR3 region is CASGPWGDSYNEQFF. The CDR3 DNA follows: TGTGCCAGCGGCCCGTGGGGGGATTCCTACAATGAGCAGTTCTTC.

CDR3 DNA sequence: TGTGCCTGGAGTGTAGGTGGGCCGGTGGCCGAGCAGTACTTC. It translates to CAWSVGGPVAEQYF. This chain uses TRBV30 with TRBJ2-7; no clear D gene. The CDR3 is 14 amino acids. Germline V gene data show CDR1 as GTSNPN and CDR2 as SVGIG (reference sequence). V gave up 0 bases and J gave up 6 bases, with 15 bases separating them.

This chain links TRBV30 with TRBJ2-7, with D perhaps TRBD1 (5 bases). The CDR3 loop spans 12 amino acids. V was cut by 1 base and J by 2 bases, with 6 bases left in between. Germline CDR1 GTSNPN, CDR2 SVGIG (reference sequence). Here the CDR3 DNA reads TGTGCCTGGAGTGCCAGGGCCTACGAGCAGTACTTC. This translates into CAWSARAYEQYF.

V gene TRBV6-5 combines with J gene TRBJ2-1, with 8 bases aligning to TRBD1. The V gene end was trimmed by 4 bases and the J gene end by 4 bases; junction bases not matched to a gene: 9. The CDR3 contains 16 residues. Germline CDR1 MNHEY, CDR2 SVGAGI. CDR3 nucleotide sequence: TGTGCCAGCAGTTCACCCCGGGACAGGCAGTACAATGAGCAGTTCTTC. It specifies CASSSPRDRQYNEQFF.

V is TRBV7-2 and J is TRBJ2-7, with D unclear. Trimming cost V 4 bases and J 3 bases, with 10 bases left between them. The CDR3 is 13 residues long. Germline V lookup: CDR1 SGHTA, CDR2 FQGNSA. CDR3 sequence reads: CASSSYRVYEQYF. The CDR3 nucleotides read TGTGCCAGCAGCTCCTACAGAGTCTACGAGCAGTACTTC. Looking up the rest from reference TRBV7-2 and TRBJ2-7 gives the full variable domain: GAGVSQSPSNKVTEKGKDVELRCDPISGHTALYWYRQSLGQGLEFLIYFQGNSAPDKSGLPSDRFSAERTGGSVSTLTIQRTQQEDSAVYLCASSSYRVYEQYFGPGTRLTVT.

The chain couples TRBV15 to TRBJ1-5; D perhaps matches TRBD1 (5 bases). The germline V and J ends were trimmed by 0 bases and 3 bases, with 9 bases remaining between them. The CDR3 is 15 residues long. The germline V gene has CDR1 LNHNV and CDR2 YYDKDF (reference sequence). In nucleotides, the CDR3 is TGTGCCACCAGCAGAGATCAGGGAAACAATCAGCCCCAGCATTTT. Residues: CATSRDQGNNQPQHF.

This sequence joins TRBV5-1 and TRBJ2-1; D possibly corresponds to TRBD2 (6 bases). Trimming took 6 bases from V and 9 from J, leaving 13 bases between them. This CDR3 region has 12 residues. CDR1 and CDR2 (germline): SGHRS, YFSETQ. This chain's CDR3 is CASNVIGGEQFF. CDR3 in DNA: TGCGCCAGCAATGTAATCGGGGGTGAGCAGTTCTTC. The whole variable domain, filled in from reference TRBV5-1 and TRBJ2-1, reads KAGVTQTPRYLIKTRGQQVTLSCSPISGHRSVSWYQQTPGQGLQFLFEYFSETQRNKGNFPGRFSGRQFSNSRSEMNVSTLELGDSALYLCASNVIGGEQFFGPGTRLTVL.

The genes are TRBV25-1 and TRBJ1-1; D is undetermined. Trimming cost V 3 bases and J 6 bases, with 11 bases left between them. CDR1 is MGHDK and CDR2 is SYGVNS in the germline V gene. This CDR3 spans 13 amino acids. The CDR3 DNA is TGTGCCAGCAGTGATAGTGCGTACCCTGAAGCTTTCTTT. Translated, it gives CASSDSAYPEAFF.

The chain couples TRBV9 to TRBJ1-2, with D possibly being TRBD1 (5 bases). V lost 1 base to trimming and J lost 2 bases, with 12 bases between them. The CDR3 length is 15 residues. CDR1 and CDR2 (germline): SGDLS, YYNGEE. The CDR3 DNA reads TGTGCCAGCAGCGTATACAGGACATCAAACTATGGCTACACCTTC. Amino acids: CASSVYRTSNYGYTF. Drawing the rest from reference TRBV9 and TRBJ1-2, the complete variable domain is DSGVTQTPKHLITATGQRVTLRCSPRSGDLSVYWYQQSLDQGLQFLIQYYNGEERAKGNILERFSAQQFPDLHSELNLSSLELGDSALYFCASSVYRTSNYGYTFGSGTRLTVV.

This clone was counted between two and nine times. The genes are TRBV2 and TRBJ2-1; D gene unclear. The V gene lost 6 bases and the J gene lost 7 bases, with 10 bases spanning the gap. The CDR3 sequence is 12 residues long. Germline CDR1 is SNHLY and CDR2 is FYNNEI. The CDR3 DNA sequence: TGTGCCAGCAGGGCCGACACGAATGAGCAGTTCTTC. Translating gives CASRADTNEQFF.

The genes are TRBV9 and TRBJ1-2; D is undetermined. This CDR3 spans 13 amino acids. Germline V CDR1 and CDR2: SGDLS, YYNGEE. V was pared by 0 bases and J by 7 bases, with 10 bases between. This CDR3 is CASSVETAFGYTF. The CDR3 DNA follows: TGTGCCAGCAGCGTAGAAACAGCCTTTGGCTACACCTTC. Full variable domain (missing parts from reference TRBV9 and TRBJ1-2): DSGVTQTPKHLITATGQRVTLRCSPRSGDLSVYWYQQSLDQGLQFLIQYYNGEERAKGNILERFSAQQFPDLHSELNLSSLELGDSALYFCASSVETAFGYTFGSGTRLTVV.

This chain links TRBV28 with TRBJ1-4, with unresolved D. Trimming shortened V by 3 bases and J by 9 bases, and 17 bases separated the two germline ends. The V gene's germline CDR1 is MDHEN and CDR2 SYDVKM. The CDR3 spans 15 residues. This CDR3 is CASSFRRAGYQKLFF. In DNA, the CDR3 is TGTGCCAGCAGTTTCCGGCGAGCGGGTTACCAAAAACTGTTTTTT. The complete variable domain, with remaining parts taken from reference TRBV28 and TRBJ1-4, reads DVKVTQSSRYLVKRTGEKVFLECVQDMDHENMFWYRQDPGLGLRLIYFSYDVKMKEKGDIPEGYSVSREKKERFSLILESASTNQTSMYLCASSFRRAGYQKLFFGSGTQLSVL.

This chain connects TRBV29-1 to TRBJ2-1; TRBD2 agrees at 8 bases. The CDR3 totals 17 residues. From germline, CDR1 is SQVTM and CDR2 ANQGSEA. Unmatched junction bases numbered 10, after V lost 3 bases and J lost 0 bases. CDR3 nucleotides: TGCAGCGTTGATGCTAGCGGGCAACTCAGCTCCTACAATGAGCAGTTCTTC. Its protein product is CSVDASGQLSSYNEQFF.

V gene TRBV23-1 combines with J gene TRBJ1-5, with D unresolved. TRBV23-1 is an ORF for which the function is uncertain. The V gene lost 7 bases and the J gene lost 2 bases, with 12 bases spanning the gap. The CDR3 spans 14 residues. The DNA for the CDR3 is TGCGCCAGCATTCTGCCGCGGGGCAATCAGCCCCAGCATTTT. It translates to CASILPRGNQPQHF.

V usage is TRBV5-1 and J usage is TRBJ2-1, with D possibly matching TRBD2 (8 bases). Germline CDR1 and CDR2: SGHRS and YFSETQ. V lost 4 bases and J 4 bases, leaving 18 bases between the germline ends. This CDR3 region has 16 residues. Written as DNA, the CDR3 is TGCGCCAGCAGCCAGGGGGGCGGGGGGCCTTACAATGAGCAGTTCTTC. Translating gives CASSQGGGGPYNEQFF.

The chain employs TRBV5-1 and TRBJ2-3, with 12 bases lining up with TRBD2. The CDR3 extends over 17 amino acids. Germline V gene lookup returns CDR1 SGHRS and CDR2 YFSETQ. Germline trimming cut 3 bases from V and 5 bases from J; bases unmatched to any gene: 10. The CDR3 protein is CASSSTLAGGPGDTQYF. CDR3 bases: TGCGCCAGCAGCTCGACCCTAGCGGGAGGGCCGGGAGATACGCAGTATTTT.

The chain employs TRBV7-6 and TRBJ2-5; TRBD1 agrees at 9 bases. V dropped 5 bases and J dropped 5; count of bases not matched to a gene: 9. There are 15 residues in the CDR3. Germline values: CDR1 SGHVS, CDR2 FNYEAQ. CDR3 residues: CASSPSRDRVETQYF. As DNA, the CDR3 is TGTGCCAGCAGCCCCTCCCGGGACAGGGTGGAGACCCAGTACTTC.

The V and J genes are TRBV7-2 and TRBJ1-1; TRBD1 aligns across 8 bases. J gave up 4 bases and V 5 bases, and 6 bases lay outside the gene matches. The CDR3 covers 14 residues. The V gene's germline CDR1 is SGHTA and CDR2 FQGNSA. CDR3 residues: CASSEDTGGTEAFF. Written as DNA, the CDR3 is TGTGCCAGCAGCGAGGACACAGGGGGCACTGAAGCTTTCTTT. Looking up the rest from reference TRBV7-2 and TRBJ1-1 gives the full variable domain: GAGVSQSPSNKVTEKGKDVELRCDPISGHTALYWYRQSLGQGLEFLIYFQGNSAPDKSGLPSDRFSAERTGGSVSTLTIQRTQQEDSAVYLCASSEDTGGTEAFFGQGTRLTVV.